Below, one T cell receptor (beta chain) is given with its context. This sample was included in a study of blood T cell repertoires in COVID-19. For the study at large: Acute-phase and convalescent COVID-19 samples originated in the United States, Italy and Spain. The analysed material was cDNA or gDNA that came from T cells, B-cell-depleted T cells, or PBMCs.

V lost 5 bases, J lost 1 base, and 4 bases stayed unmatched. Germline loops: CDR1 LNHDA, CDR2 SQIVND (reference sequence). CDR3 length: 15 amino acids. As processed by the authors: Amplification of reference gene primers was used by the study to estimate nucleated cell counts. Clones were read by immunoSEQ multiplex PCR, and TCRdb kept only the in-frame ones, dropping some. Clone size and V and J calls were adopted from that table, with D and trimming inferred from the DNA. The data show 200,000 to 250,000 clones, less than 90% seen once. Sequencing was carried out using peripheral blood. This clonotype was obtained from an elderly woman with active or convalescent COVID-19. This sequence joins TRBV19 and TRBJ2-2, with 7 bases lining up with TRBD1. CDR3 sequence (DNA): TGTGCCAGTAGTCTCCGACAGGGGAACACCGGGGAGCTGTTTTTT. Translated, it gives CASSLRQGNTGELFF.